Reported below is one TCR beta chain. V lost 3 bases and J lost 0, with 11 bases in between. This CDR3 comprises 15 residues. CDR1 ENHRY and CDR2 SYGVKD come from the germline V gene. The data were obtained in a study of cytomegalovirus exposure and HLA in healthy donors. Profiled with immunoSEQ multiplex PCR; TCRdb holds only in-frame clones, not every one. The profile covers 76,000 or so clones, with roughly 95% appearing a single time and 3% to 4% taken by the ten largest. This TCR was recovered from a young woman in good health and CMV-seropositive. The sequenced sample consisted of PBMCs. V gene TRBV10-3 combines with J gene TRBJ1-1, with a tentative D call TRBD1 (5 bases). This chain's CDR3 is CAISETGLMNTEAFF. The CDR3 DNA follows: TGTGCCATCAGTGAAACAGGCCTGATGAACACTGAAGCTTTCTTT.